A selection of T cell receptor beta chains follows, all from one sample in a study of spatial heterogeneity in lung cancer. TCRdb reprocessed the 5' RACE reads with MiXCR, giving one entry per CDR3 protein. The sample contains 89,000 or so distinct CDR3 sequences, approximately 21% of which appear only once. The input for sequencing was PBMCs, taken at surgery. The receptors derive from a male donor with early-stage non-small cell lung cancer. Each CDR3 is given with its conserved first and last residue. The D gene is left open where the match is weak. A clone size is listed for some rows: how often the clone was seen (once, few, many), or a class if it is expanded.

J	size	D	V	CDR3	DNA
TRBJ2-4	few	TRBD1	TRBV20-1	CSASGDRINIQYF	TGCAGTGCTAGTGGGGACAGAATAAACATTCAGTACTTC
TRBJ2-2	many	TRBD1	TRBV5-1	CASSLLGQQNTGELFF	TGCGCCAGCAGCTTACTGGGACAGCAGAACACCGGGGAGCTGTTTTTT
TRBJ2-3	.	.	TRBV5-5	CASSLAAGLTDTQYF	TGTGCCAGCAGCTTGGCGGCAGGGTTGACAGATACGCAGTATTTT
TRBJ2-7	few	TRBD2	TRBV24-1	CATSDPQTSSEQYF	TGTGCCACCAGTGATCCCCAGACTAGCTCCGAGCAGTACTTC
TRBJ2-5	.	TRBD1	TRBV19	CASSVSRTGFQETQYF	TGTGCCAGTAGTGTCTCCCGGACAGGCTTCCAAGAGACCCAGTACTTC
TRBJ2-7	.	.	TRBV5-1	CASTQFSTATYEQYF	TGCGCCAGCACCCAATTTTCAACAGCCACCTACGAGCAGTACTTC
TRBJ2-1	few	.	TRBV11-3	CASSPRGYNEQFF	TGTGCCAGCAGCCCCCGTGGGTACAATGAGCAGTTCTTC
TRBJ2-1	.	.	TRBV7-3	CASSRASSLYNEQFF	TGTGCCAGCAGCCGGGCTAGCTCTCTTTACAATGAGCAGTTCTTC
TRBJ2-2	few	TRBD2	TRBV6-1	CASSAPSGGYTGELFF	TGTGCCAGCAGTGCCCCGAGCGGGGGGTACACCGGGGAGCTGTTTTTT
TRBJ1-2	few	.	TRBV6-1	CASSEGVYGYTF	TGTGCCAGCAGCGAGGGCGTCTATGGCTACACCTTC
TRBJ2-2	few	.	TRBV10-3	CAISESGSGYTGELLF	TGTGCCATCAGTGAGTCGGGTAGCGGCTACACCGGGGAGCTGCTTTTT
TRBJ1-5	many	.	TRBV28	CASSLSREAQHF	TGTGCCAGCAGTTTAAGCAGGGAGGCCCAGCATTTT
TRBJ1-1	few	TRBD1	TRBV19	CASSIRTGGFTEAFF	TGTGCCAGTAGTATAAGGACAGGGGGCTTCACTGAAGCTTTCTTT
TRBJ2-7	.	TRBD2	TRBV10-2	CASTRGSFYEQYF	TGCGCCAGCACCCGCGGGAGCTTCTACGAGCAGTACTTC
TRBJ2-7	.	.	TRBV9	CASSSRGSHEQYF	TGTGCCAGCAGCTCCCGGGGGTCCCACGAGCAGTACTTC
TRBJ2-7	.	.	TRBV20-1	CSAIQVDSYEQYF	TGCAGTGCTATACAGGTTGACTCCTACGAGCAGTACTTC
TRBJ1-2	.	TRBD1	TRBV20-1	CSADGTGAYGYTF	TGCAGTGCGGACGGGACAGGCGCCTATGGCTACACCTTC
TRBJ2-1	.	.	TRBV4-2	CASSQDTVVQGHNEQFF	TGTGCCAGCAGCCAAGATACGGTGGTACAGGGACACAATGAGCAGTTCTTC
TRBJ2-1	medium-sized	TRBD2	TRBV28	CASSPGTSGSNEQFF	TGTGCCAGCAGTCCAGGGACTAGCGGTTCCAATGAGCAGTTCTTC
TRBJ2-1	many	TRBD2	TRBV18	CASSPGTSVMRNEQFF	TGTGCCAGCTCACCCGGGACTAGCGTTATGAGGAATGAGCAGTTCTTC
TRBJ1-1	many	TRBD1	TRBV28	CASSPRQGWNTEAFF	TGTGCCAGCAGTCCAAGACAGGGTTGGAACACTGAAGCTTTCTTT
TRBJ2-7	few	.	TRBV19	CASSNQDVGRSEQYF	TGTGCCAGTAGTAACCAGGACGTGGGGCGAAGCGAGCAGTACTTC
TRBJ2-3	.	TRBD2	TRBV5-1	CASSLVPGGPSTDTQYF	TGCGCCAGCAGCCTTGTGCCGGGAGGGCCGAGCACAGATACGCAGTATTTT
TRBJ2-5	few	TRBD2	TRBV5-1	CASRGSGSKVAETQYF	TGCGCCAGCAGGGGTAGCGGGAGCAAGGTGGCAGAGACCCAGTACTTC
TRBJ2-5	few	.	TRBV3-1	CASSREPGPRETQYF	TGTGCCAGCAGCCGAGAACCGGGACCTCGAGAGACCCAGTACTTC
TRBJ2-7	few	.	TRBV3-1	CASSQLAASYEQYF	TGTGCCAGCAGCCAGCTTGCGGCGTCCTACGAGCAGTACTTC
TRBJ2-5	few	.	TRBV28	CASSFLRPPETQYF	TGTGCCAGCAGTTTTTTACGCCCCCCAGAGACCCAGTACTTC
TRBJ1-5	.	.	TRBV18	CASSATDTDQPQHF	TGTGCCAGCTCAGCGACAGATACAGATCAGCCCCAGCATTTT
TRBJ1-1	few	.	TRBV28	CASSITTGNTEAFF	TGTGCCAGCAGTATAACAACTGGGAACACTGAAGCTTTCTTT
TRBJ2-3	many	.	TRBV12-3/TRBV12-4	CASSTYGGRRDTQYF	TGTGCCAGCAGTACCTACGGGGGTCGGAGGGATACGCAGTATTTT
TRBJ1-5	few	.	TRBV6-2/TRBV6-3	CASSYSPGRIRQYGNQPQHF	TGTGCCAGCAGTTACTCCCCGGGCAGAATTAGACAATATGGCAATCAGCCCCAGCATTTT
TRBJ1-4	many	.	TRBV5-1	CASSWGRGARNEKLFF	TGCGCCAGCAGCTGGGGCCGGGGGGCGCGAAATGAAAAACTGTTTTTT
TRBJ2-7	.	.	TRBV29-1	CSVRNLGGFEQYF	TGCAGCGTTCGCAATTTAGGGGGTTTCGAGCAGTACTTC
TRBJ2-7	.	TRBD2	TRBV27	CASGTSGSYEQYF	TGTGCCAGTGGGACTAGCGGGAGCTACGAGCAGTACTTC
TRBJ2-2	few	.	TRBV4-3	CASSQPGSANTGELFF	TGCGCCAGCAGCCAACCTGGATCTGCGAACACCGGGGAGCTGTTTTTT
TRBJ1-2	few	.	TRBV6-5	CASSPTLIYGYTF	TGTGCCAGCAGCCCGACCCTGATTTATGGCTACACCTTC
TRBJ2-5	many	.	TRBV5-1	CASSERSIEETQYF	TGCGCCAGCAGCGAGCGTTCCATCGAAGAGACCCAGTACTTC
TRBJ1-2	many	TRBD1	TRBV20-1	CSASLWDRGTRYTF	TGCAGTGCTAGTCTTTGGGACAGGGGAACGCGCTACACCTTC
TRBJ1-1	many	.	TRBV10-3	CAISGANMNTEAFF	TGTGCCATCAGTGGGGCAAATATGAACACTGAAGCTTTCTTT
TRBJ1-1	.	.	TRBV6-2/TRBV6-3	CASRGYNTEAFF	TGTGCCAGCAGGGGTTACAACACTGAAGCTTTCTTT
TRBJ2-7	.	.	TRBV10-3	CAISEGLSGIYEQYF	TGTGCCATCAGTGAGGGACTATCGGGTATCTACGAGCAGTACTTC
TRBJ1-3	.	.	TRBV9	CASSPRLVSGNTIYF	TGTGCCAGCAGCCCCCGGTTAGTATCTGGAAACACCATATATTTT
TRBJ2-7	.	.	TRBV11-2	CASSTWDGSYEQYF	TGTGCCAGCAGCACATGGGACGGTTCCTACGAGCAGTACTTC
TRBJ1-5	.	.	TRBV20-1	CSASRGRNQPQHF	TGCAGTGCTAGTCGGGGGAGGAATCAGCCCCAGCATTTT
TRBJ2-3	few	.	TRBV5-1	CASSLEQEGTDTQYF	TGCGCCAGCAGCTTGGAACAGGAGGGGACAGATACGCAGTATTTT
TRBJ2-7	.	TRBD2	TRBV29-1	CSVEASGSSYEQYF	TGCAGCGTTGAAGCCAGCGGGAGCTCCTACGAGCAGTACTTC
TRBJ2-4	.	.	TRBV5-6	CASSRGNNLAKNIQYF	TGTGCCAGCAGCAGGGGAAACAATCTAGCCAAAAACATTCAGTACTTC
TRBJ2-2	few	TRBD1	TRBV6-4	CASSEGQTRTGELFF	TGTGCCAGCAGTGAGGGACAGACCCGCACCGGGGAGCTGTTTTTT
TRBJ2-2	.	.	TRBV6-5	CASSYLQTNTGELFF	TGTGCCAGCAGTTACTTACAGACGAACACCGGGGAGCTGTTTTTT
TRBJ1-3	.	.	TRBV5-5	CASSGQSIAGNTIYF	TGTGCCAGCAGCGGACAGTCAATCGCTGGAAACACCATATATTTT
TRBJ2-3	.	TRBD2	TRBV28	CASSPFGTSGTDTQYF	TGTGCCAGCAGCCCCTTTGGGACTAGCGGGACAGATACGCAGTATTTT
TRBJ1-1	few	.	TRBV24-1	CATRASPYSEAFF	TGTGCCACCCGCGCGTCCCCCTATTCTGAAGCTTTCTTT
TRBJ2-1	few	TRBD2	TRBV12-3/TRBV12-4	CASSPPGRAGNEQFF	TGTGCCAGCAGTCCCCCCGGGAGGGCCGGGAATGAGCAGTTCTTC
TRBJ1-4	few	TRBD1	TRBV12-3/TRBV12-4	CASSRQGLSEKLFF	TGTGCCAGCAGTCGACAGGGCCTTTCTGAAAAACTGTTTTTT
TRBJ1-2	.	.	TRBV6-5	CASSYSGTRSGYTF	TGTGCCAGCAGTTACAGCGGGACAAGAAGTGGCTACACCTTC
TRBJ2-1	.	TRBD2	TRBV5-5	CASSSGTSGGLYNEQFF	TGTGCCAGCAGCTCAGGGACTAGCGGGGGGCTCTACAATGAGCAGTTCTTC
TRBJ1-1	many	.	TRBV7-8	CASSPVSGAFF	TGTGCCAGCAGCCCGGTTAGCGGGGCTTTCTTT
TRBJ1-4	few	TRBD1	TRBV10-3	CASAQGAAQGKLFF	TGTGCCTCCGCACAGGGGGCGGCCCAAGGAAAACTGTTTTTT
TRBJ1-1	.	.	TRBV25-1	CASSESVRGLSEAFF	TGTGCCAGCAGTGAATCGGTCAGGGGTTTGTCTGAAGCTTTCTTT